The 14 T cell receptor beta chains below all came from one sample that was sequenced in a study of T-cell reconstitution after alpha-beta-depleted transplantation in children. Researchers prepared the TCRbeta library using unique molecular identifiers, the study reports. TCRdb recomputed calls from the PCR reads with MiXCR, one row per CDR3 protein. The profile covers 500,000 to 650,000 distinct CDR3 sequences, with 10% to 15% appearing a single time and 2% to 2.5% taken by the ten largest. The source was PBMCs, mostly from graft donor cells, collected 360 days after TCRalphabeta/CD19-depleted stem cell transplant. The receptors here all came from a male patient younger than 18 who had a stem cell transplant for acute myeloid leukemia, so the T cells may come from the graft donor.

This chain uses TRBV28 with TRBJ1-1; perhaps TRBD1 as D (6 bases). Per the germline V gene, CDR1 is MDHEN and CDR2 is SYDVKM. The CDR3 extends over 13 amino acids. Trimming removed 7 bases from V and 5 bases from J, with 14 bases in between. The CDR3 nucleotides read TGTGCCAGCAACCGCAGGGGTGGAACTGAAGCTTTCTTT. It codes for CASNRRGGTEAFF.

About this clonotype itself: A much larger clone sits a single nucleotide away, making a read error possible. The rearrangement uses TRBV7-2 and TRBJ2-4; D is unresolved. Looked up from germline, CDR1 is SGHTA and CDR2 is FQGNSA. This CDR3 region has 14 residues. CDR3 DNA sequence: TGTGCCGGCAGCTTAGGACGAGCCAAAAACATTCAGTACTTC. Amino acids: CAGSLGRAKNIQYF.

This clonotype was seen once. The gene calls are TRBV28 and TRBJ1-3, with D perhaps TRBD1 (6 bases). With 8 bases removed from V and 4 bases from J, the gap between germline ends came to 12 bases. This CDR3 is 13 amino acids long. The germline CDR1 and CDR2 sequences are MDHEN and SYDVKM. The CDR3 nucleotides read TGTGCCAGCCTCCAGGGGCCAGGAAACACCATATATTTT. It codes for CASLQGPGNTIYF.

The rearrangement links TRBV27 to TRBJ2-7, with 8 bases that match TRBD2. Germline V gives CDR1 MNHEY, CDR2 SMNVEV (reference sequence). The CDR3 totals 15 residues. V shed 7 bases, J shed 3 bases, and the junction held 11 bases outside the gene matches. The CDR3 protein is CASTNAQAGDYEQYF. CDR3 sequence (DNA): TGTGCCAGCACTAACGCACAAGCGGGAGACTACGAGCAGTACTTC.

This clonotype was picked up a small number of times. The chain uses TRBV4-1 and TRBJ2-7, with D uncertain. V was clipped by 1 base and J by 0 bases, with 7 bases between them. Germline V gene lookup returns CDR1 MGHRA and CDR2 YSYEKL. CDR3 size: 14 residues. CDR3 nucleotide sequence: TGCGCCAGCAGCCAAGGGCAGTCCTCCTACGAGCAGTACTTC. Translated: CASSQGQSSYEQYF.

The chain uses TRBV6-4 and TRBJ2-1; TRBD2 aligns across 10 bases. The CDR3 runs to 17 residues. V shed 4 bases and J 6 bases; nucleotides not matched to a gene: 12. From germline, CDR1 is MRHNA and CDR2 SNTAGT. This CDR3 is CASSVSTSGRAGNEQFF. In nucleotides, the CDR3 is TGTGCCAGCAGTGTGTCAACAAGCGGGAGGGCCGGCAATGAGCAGTTCTTC.

The V and J genes are TRBV21-1 and TRBJ2-5; no DNA check was done on the table's D call, TRBD1. TRBV21-1 is labeled a pseudogene. The CDR3 is made up of 16 amino acids. The CDR3 is CASGEVRQGGQETQYF. Here the CDR3 DNA reads TGTGCCAGCGGAGAGGTGCGACAGGGGGGACAAGAGACCCAGTACTTC.

V usage is TRBV4-3 and J usage is TRBJ2-7; D remains ambiguous. CDR1 LGHNA and CDR2 YSLEER come from the germline V gene. CDR3 length equals 14 residues. The V gene lost 4 bases and the J gene lost 1 base, with 11 bases spanning the gap. The CDR3: CASSRLDGSYEQYF. CDR3 sequence (DNA): TGCGCCAGCAGCCGCCTGGACGGATCCTACGAGCAGTACTTC.

The rearrangement uses TRBV7-9 and TRBJ2-1; D uncertain. Germline V lookup: CDR1 SEHNR, CDR2 FQNEAQ (reference sequence). The CDR3 contains 14 residues. With 0 bases removed from V and 12 bases from J, the gap between germline ends came to 15 bases. The DNA of the CDR3 is TGTGCCAGCAGCTTAGCTCTACCGGTGAGAGGGCAGTTCTTC. This sequence encodes CASSLALPVRGQFF.

In this sample, this clonotype turned up a few times. The chain employs TRBV6-2 or TRBV6-3 and TRBJ2-1; 15 bases agree with TRBD2. The CDR3 runs to 18 residues. Germline trimming cut 4 bases from V and 0 bases from J; bases unmatched to any gene: 4. Germline assignment: CDR1 MNHEY and CDR2 SVGEGT. The CDR3 region is CASSLGTSGGSSYNEQFF. In DNA, the CDR3 is TGTGCCAGCAGTTTAGGGACTAGCGGGGGGAGCTCCTACAATGAGCAGTTCTTC.

This clonotype was counted at least ten times. The genes are TRBV18 and TRBJ2-1, with TRBD2 matching 9 bases. The V and J ends lost 3 bases and 7 bases, in that order; junction bases with no gene match: 7. Germline assignment: CDR1 KGHSH and CDR2 LQKENI. The CDR3 extends over 15 amino acids. The CDR3 here is CASSPLREGHNEQFF. The CDR3 DNA is TGTGCCAGCTCACCTTTGCGGGAGGGCCATAATGAGCAGTTCTTC.

This clonotype has a handful of counts. This chain links TRBV5-1 with TRBJ2-1; 10 bases are a match to TRBD2. The J segment lost 8 bases and the V segment lost 2 bases, leaving 7 bases of the junction unmatched. Germline loops: CDR1 SGHRS, CDR2 YFSETQ. The CDR3 consists of 15 residues. The CDR3 reads CASSFGTSGIDEQFF. The CDR3 nucleotides are TGCGCCAGCAGCTTCGGCACTAGCGGGATTGATGAGCAGTTCTTC. The complete variable domain, with remaining parts taken from reference TRBV5-1 and TRBJ2-1, reads KAGVTQTPRYLIKTRGQQVTLSCSPISGHRSVSWYQQTPGQGLQFLFEYFSETQRNKGNFPGRFSGRQFSNSRSEMNVSTLELGDSALYLCASSFGTSGIDEQFFGPGTRLTVL.

The chain uses TRBV29-1 and TRBJ2-1; D not resolved. Per germline, CDR1 SQVTM and CDR2 ANQGSEA. This CDR3 comprises 17 residues. V was pared by 0 bases and J by 4 bases, with 19 bases between. CDR3 nucleotide sequence: TGCAGCGTTGAAGAAAACCTAGACCTCCCAATTTACAATGAGCAGTTCTTC. It translates to CSVEENLDLPIYNEQFF.

This clonotype was seen only a few times. J is TRBJ1-6 and V is TRBV20-1; a weak D match, TRBD1 (5 bases). V was pared by 0 bases and J by 0 bases, with 12 bases between. This CDR3 is 17 amino acids long. Germline CDR1 DFQATT, CDR2 SNEGSKA (reference sequence). Here the CDR3 reads CSARDQGGSSYNSPLHF. The CDR3, as DNA: TGCAGTGCTAGAGATCAGGGAGGGAGCTCCTATAATTCACCCCTCCACTTT.